Below are 5 T cell receptor beta chains sequenced from a single sample in a study of blood T cell repertoires in COVID-19. Sequencing used immunoSEQ multiplex PCR; TCRdb keeps in-frame clones, though not all of them. Among 150,000 to 200,000 clones listed, less than 85% were seen once. Sequencing was performed on peripheral blood. All receptors come from a middle-aged woman with COVID-19, enrolled during active disease.

This clone was counted between two and nine times. The DNA for the CDR3 is TGTGCCAGCCCGATCATCCCGGTAAACTATGGCTACACCTTC. It translates to CASPIIPVNYGYTF. This chain joins TRBV5-8 and TRBJ1-2; D call uncertain. CDR1 SGHTS and CDR2 YDEGEE come from the germline V gene. The CDR3 loop spans 14 amino acids. V was clipped by 7 bases and J by 2 bases, with 15 bases between them.

This clone has just a few counts. This sample also contains other DNA sequences that code for the same CDR3. This rearrangement joins TRBV29-1 to TRBJ2-1; 9 positions match TRBD2. Germline assignment: CDR1 SQVTM and CDR2 ANQGSEA. Trimming took 7 bases from V and 6 from J; bases not matched to a gene: 19. CDR3 length: 17 residues. The DNA for the CDR3 is TGCAGCGCCGGGGGTGGTTTGGGCGGGGGGGGAAGCAATGAGCAGTTCTTC. Protein sequence: CSAGGGLGGGGSNEQFF.

The chain has TRBV19 and TRBJ2-4; no clear D gene. The CDR3 spans 14 residues. The V gene's germline CDR1 is LNHDA and CDR2 SQIVND (reference sequence). V was shortened by 7 bases and J by 4 bases, with 14 bases between the two germline ends. The CDR3 DNA reads TGTGCCAGTACGCCCTCCCAGACTAAAAACATTCAGTACTTC. Protein product: CASTPSQTKNIQYF.

The rearrangement joins TRBV5-4 to TRBJ2-3; D is possibly TRBD1 (5 bases). The CDR3 runs 15 residues. Germline V lookup: CDR1 SGHNT, CDR2 YYREEE (reference sequence). Deletions cut 3 bases from V and 4 bases from J, with 15 bases between. This CDR3 reads CASSSDTLIADTQYF. The CDR3 DNA follows: TGTGCCAGCAGCTCGGACACGCTGATAGCAGATACGCAGTATTTT.

The chain joins TRBV9 to TRBJ1-4, with 9 bases matching TRBD1. The length of the CDR3 is 14 residues. V shed 2 bases, J shed 8 bases, and the junction held 4 bases outside the gene matches. Germline CDR1 is SGDLS and CDR2 is YYNGEE. The DNA for the CDR3 is TGTGCCAGCAGCGTTCGACAGGGGGGCGAAAAACTGTTTTTT. Protein: CASSVRQGGEKLFF.